Sequencing of this TCR beta chain was carried out in a study of blood T cells in healthy people across ages (dated by TCRdb to about 2015). About the study as a whole: In model experiments, template switching captured roughly one uniquely barcoded TCR beta cDNA molecule for every two T cells. Age-related changes in TCR beta repertoire diversity were measured in the study by deep sequencing normalized with unique cDNA molecular identifiers. The donors were divided into four age groups: young (average approximately 16 years), middle-aged (about 39), aged (about 61) and long-lived (roughly 88). To avoid experimental bias, donors of different ages were randomly spread across the sequencing lanes. Using the same blood draw, the study looked at two additional independent replicas of 1 million unique cDNA reads for two donors, one aged 18 to 29 and the other aged 80 or older.

Donors were a few dozen systemically healthy Caucasian individuals from Russia aged roughly 6 to 100 years. Approximately 9.3 milliliters of peripheral blood were drawn from each donor into EDTA-treated Vacutainer tubes. Ficoll-Paque density-gradient centrifugation was used to isolate PBMCs, with at least 6.5 million per sample. Total RNA was extracted from PBMCs with Trizol reagent, with at least 6 micrograms obtained per sample. The percentages of naive CD45RAhigh/CD27high T cells were determined by flow cytometry on a PBMC aliquot from every donor. Library generation was performed with 5' RACE. Sequencing instrument: Illumina HiSeq 2500. A second PCR of roughly 6 to 12 cycles was performed with a sample-barcoded 5' primer and a J-beta primer mix. A unique molecular identifier was introduced onto each TCR beta cDNA molecule by a template-switch 5' adaptor carrying 12 random nucleotides. At least 2.5 million CDR3-containing paired-end reads were obtained from each sample. First-strand cDNA synthesis was performed from all RNA using the Mint cDNA synthesis kit, with priming by a TRBC-specific oligonucleotide. Following uracil-DNA glycosylase treatment, all cDNA underwent a first 18-cycle PCR with the universal primers M1SS and BC2_uni_R. Per the source publication's procedure: For normalization, 1 million high-quality reads were randomly selected from each sample, with every read carrying a distinct molecular identifier. Reads with shared molecular identifiers were discarded instead of being binned into consensus sequences. MiTCR, run with a Q25 quality threshold and the strictest error-elimination algorithm, handled CDR3 identification, clonotype clustering and error correction. A nonparametric unseen species model with Euler transformation was used to estimate a lower bound on total TCR beta diversity. TCRdb reprocessing: public reads trimmed at Q25 with fastp, clones called with MiXCR, in-frame beta chains kept. One record per CDR3 amino acid sequence lists the most common genes and DNA. In this record, the V and J calls reflect TCRdb's handling and not the investigators' own analysis. The sample table holds 1.6 million or so distinct CDR3 sequences, of which approximately 32% were seen once. The ten largest clones add up to approximately 11% of the sample.

Overall results and qualifications from the work: Estimates of total diversity from one million sequenced T cells were regarded as lower bounds and underestimates. There was a strong correlation between observed TCR beta diversity and the percentage of naive T cells measured by flow cytometry. Compared with the aged group, the long-lived group had more naive CD4+ T cells, fewer expanded clones and increased TCR diversity, suggesting age selection. Because the CMV infection status of the donors was unknown, age-related changes in expanded clonotypes may potentially have been confounded. Bulk unsorted PBMC profiling prevented conclusive comparison of naive and antigen-experienced compartments. Observed TCR beta diversity per million T cells fell roughly linearly with age, and a significant reduction was already apparent by age roughly 41.

Spanning cysteine to phenylalanine, the CDR3 consists of 15 amino acids. The entry retains the CDR3 DNA only, 45 bases that are in frame from base 1. The trim is 2 bases for V and 4 bases for J, with a gap of 14 bases between the germline ends. Taken from the germline V gene, the CDR1 and CDR2 loops are SGHAT and FQNNGV. With regard to this clonotype: What antigen it recognizes has not been identified. Base quality data are lacking; no much larger clone is found one base away.

The chain is encoded by TRBV11-2 joined to TRBJ1-1; the D gene is perhaps TRBD1, from 5 matching bases. This sequence was found in a woman in her thirties in good health. Sequenced input: blood. CDR3 protein: CASSLSGGGATEAFF. In nucleotides, the sequence is TGTGCCAGCAGCTTATCGGGTGGTGGGGCCACTGAAGCTTTCTTT.